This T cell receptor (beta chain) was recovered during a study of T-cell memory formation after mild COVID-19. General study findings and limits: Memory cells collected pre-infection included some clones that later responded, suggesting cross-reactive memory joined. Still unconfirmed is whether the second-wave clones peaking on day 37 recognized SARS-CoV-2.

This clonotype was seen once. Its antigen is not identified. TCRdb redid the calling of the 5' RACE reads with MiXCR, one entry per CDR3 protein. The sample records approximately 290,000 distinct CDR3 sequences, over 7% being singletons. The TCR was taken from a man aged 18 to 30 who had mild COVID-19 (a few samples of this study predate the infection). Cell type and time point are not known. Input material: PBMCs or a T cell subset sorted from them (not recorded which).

Written as DNA, the CDR3 is TGTGCCAGCAGCGAGGTACAGACCTATAATTCACCCCTCCACTTT. Translated: CASSEVQTYNSPLHF. This chain joins TRBV7-2 and TRBJ1-6; D is unclear. Germline V gives CDR1 SGHTA, CDR2 FQGNSA. The CDR3 sequence is 15 residues long. Trimming stripped 5 bases from V and 2 bases from J, with 10 bases between.